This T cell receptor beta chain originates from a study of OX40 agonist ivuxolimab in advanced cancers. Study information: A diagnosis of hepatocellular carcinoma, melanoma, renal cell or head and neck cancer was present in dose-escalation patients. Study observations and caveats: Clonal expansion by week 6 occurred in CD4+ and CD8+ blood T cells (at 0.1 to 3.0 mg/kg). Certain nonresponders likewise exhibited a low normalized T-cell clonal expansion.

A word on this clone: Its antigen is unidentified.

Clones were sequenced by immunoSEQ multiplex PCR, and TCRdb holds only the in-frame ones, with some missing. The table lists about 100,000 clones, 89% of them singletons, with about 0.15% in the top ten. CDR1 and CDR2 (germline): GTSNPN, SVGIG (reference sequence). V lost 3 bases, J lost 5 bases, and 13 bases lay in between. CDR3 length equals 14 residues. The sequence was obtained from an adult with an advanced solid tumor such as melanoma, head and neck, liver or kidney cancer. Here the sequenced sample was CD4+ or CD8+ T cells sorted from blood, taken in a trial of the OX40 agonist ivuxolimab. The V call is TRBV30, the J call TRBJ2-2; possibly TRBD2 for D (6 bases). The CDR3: CAWRPRGRTGELFF. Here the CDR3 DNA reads TGTGCCTGGAGACCCCGAGGGAGGACCGGGGAGCTGTTTTTT.